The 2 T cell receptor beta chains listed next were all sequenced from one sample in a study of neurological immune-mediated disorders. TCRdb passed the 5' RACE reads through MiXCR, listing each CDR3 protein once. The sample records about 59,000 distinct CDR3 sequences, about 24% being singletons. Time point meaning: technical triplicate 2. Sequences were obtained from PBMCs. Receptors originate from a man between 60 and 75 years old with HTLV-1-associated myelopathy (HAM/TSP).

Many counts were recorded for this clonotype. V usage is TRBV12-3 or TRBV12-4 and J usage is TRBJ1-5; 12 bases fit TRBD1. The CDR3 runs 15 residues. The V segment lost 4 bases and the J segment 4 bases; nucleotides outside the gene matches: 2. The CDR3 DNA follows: TGTGCCAGCAGTTCGGGACAGGGGGCTAATCAGCCCCAGCATTTT. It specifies CASSSGQGANQPQHF.

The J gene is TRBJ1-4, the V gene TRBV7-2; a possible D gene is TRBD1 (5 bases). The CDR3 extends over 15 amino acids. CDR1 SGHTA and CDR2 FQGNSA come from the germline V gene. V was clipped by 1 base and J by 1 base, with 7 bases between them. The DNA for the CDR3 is TGTGCCAGCAGCTTAGGGGGGTTAACTAATGAAAAACTGTTTTTT. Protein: CASSLGGLTNEKLFF.